This T cell receptor (beta chain) was found in a study of blood T cell repertoires in COVID-19. Overall study: Spain, Italy and the United States supplied samples that represented acute and convalescent COVID-19. T cells, B-cell-depleted T cells, or PBMCs provided the cDNA or gDNA that served as material.

This CDR3 comprises 13 residues. V lost 6 bases, J lost 7 bases, and 5 bases stayed unmatched. The germline V gene encodes CDR1 MNHEY and CDR2 SVGEGT. In the source study's methods: Nucleated cell counts were estimated from reference gene primer amplification. Measured with immunoSEQ multiplex PCR; TCRdb has only the in-frame clones, and not every one. V and J calls plus clone size are reproduced from that table; the DNA served to infer D and trimming. The sample contains roughly 160,000 clones, about four fifths of which appear only once. This clonotype was obtained from a woman of 80 years or more with COVID-19, enrolled during active disease. This rearrangement joins TRBV6-2 or TRBV6-3 to TRBJ2-1; 8 positions match TRBD2. Sample: peripheral blood. The CDR3 DNA follows: TGTGCCAGCAGCACGGTAGCGGGGAATGAGCAGTTCTTC. Translating gives CASSTVAGNEQFF.